The T cell receptor (beta chain) described here comes from a study of T cell changes during pregnancy in multiple sclerosis (dated by TCRdb to about 2019). For the study in its entirety: Changes in the T cell repertoire over the course of pregnancy were examined in this study in women with multiple sclerosis.

Turning to this clone: Its antigen target is currently unknown. Qualities for individual bases were not recorded, and no much larger clone is one base off.

Measured from the cysteine to the phenylalanine, the CDR3 is 13 residues long. Of the read, only the CDR3 DNA is kept; its 39 bases are in frame from base 1. Trimming leaves V shorter by 6 bases and J shorter by 2 bases, with the junction holding 4 bases beyond the gene matches. CDR1 and CDR2 (MNHEY, SVGAGI) derive from the germline V gene. Libraries were constructed by the immunoSEQ multiplex PCR assay. TCRdb provides this immuneACCESS table in a form limited to in-frame rearrangements. Some clones are lacking; in checked studies, under half of them reflect an unresolved V gene, and why the rest are absent is not known. Across this sample there are about 68,000 clones, with roughly 92% seen only once. About 4% of the sample is in the top ten clones.

The starting material was peripheral blood, obtained after pregnancy. The sequence joins TRBV6-5 to TRBJ2-7, and TRBD1 matches 7 of the central bases. This receptor was obtained from a female donor in good health, enrolled as a control in a pregnancy study. This receptor carries the CDR3 CASRSQGTYEQYF. The nucleotide sequence is given as TGTGCCAGCAGGTCACAGGGGACCTACGAGCAGTACTTC.